The rows below give T cell receptor beta chains drawn from one sample of a study of T cells of healthy individuals. TCRdb independently ran MiXCR on the 5' RACE reads; one entry per CDR3 protein. The sample lists 55,000 to 65,000 distinct CDR3 sequences, 15% to 20% occurring once. These receptors all stem from a human donor in good health. CDR3s include the opening cysteine and the closing phenylalanine or tryptophan. The D gene is left open where the match is weak. Clone size is given for some rows only: seen once, a few or many times, or a class if the clone is expanded.

many - TRBJ2-7 TRBV4-1 TGCGCCAGCAGCCAAGTAGAGGAATTCGAGCAGTACTTC CASSQVEEFEQYF
many - TRBJ2-7 TRBV29-1 TGCAGCGTTGAACGGGGGTCCGAGCAGTACTTC CSVERGSEQYF
many TRBD2 TRBJ2-2 TRBV4-1 TGCGCCAGCAGCCCAGGACGGGGCGGGGGAATGGCCGGGGAGCTGTTTTTT CASSPGRGGGMAGELFF
many TRBD1 TRBJ2-5 TRBV29-1 TGCAGCGTCCAGACAGGGAAGGCAGAGACCCAGTACTTC CSVQTGKAETQYF
- TRBD1 TRBJ2-1 TRBV20-1 TGCAGTGCTCCCGGACAGGGAAGCAATGAGCAGTTCTTC CSAPGQGSNEQFF
- - TRBJ2-1 TRBV5-1 TGCGCCAGCAGCTTGGATGGACAGAACAATGAGCAGTTCTTC CASSLDGQNNEQFF
few TRBD1 TRBJ2-1 TRBV5-1 TGCGCCAGCAGTGTGGGACAGGGTTCCGATGAGCAGTTCTTC CASSVGQGSDEQFF
- - TRBJ2-1 TRBV11-3 TGTGCCAGCAGCTTAGAGGGTTATGAGCAGTTCTTC CASSLEGYEQFF
- - TRBJ2-7 TRBV19 TGTGCCAGTAGTATGGGAGGTGGGGGCACCTACGAGCAGTACTTC CASSMGGGGTYEQYF
many - TRBJ2-5 TRBV20-1 TGCAGTGCTTTGGAAGAGACCCAGTACTTC CSALEETQYF
- - TRBJ2-5 TRBV5-5 TGTGCCAGCATACCTCCCGCCGGGGAGGAGACCCAGTACTTC CASIPPAGEETQYF
many - TRBJ2-1 TRBV18 TGTGCCAGCTCTCCCCCCTACTACAATGAGCAGTTCTTC CASSPPYYNEQFF
few - TRBJ1-2 TRBV19 TGTGCCAGTAGTATGGTTCCCGGTGGCTATGGCTACACCTTC CASSMVPGGYGYTF
- TRBD2 TRBJ2-7 TRBV11-2 TGTGCCAGCAGCTTCGTCCGGGACTACCCCTACGAGCAGTACTTC CASSFVRDYPYEQYF
- TRBD1 TRBJ1-1 TRBV30 TGTGCCTGGAGTCCCGGGACAGGGCACACTGAAGCTTTCTTT CAWSPGTGHTEAFF
- - TRBJ2-7 TRBV5-1 TGCGCCAGCAGCTTCCACTACGAGCAGTACTTC CASSFHYEQYF
many - TRBJ1-4 TRBV7-9 TGTGCCAGCAGCCCAAACAGGGTGGCTAATGAAAAACTGTTTTTT CASSPNRVANEKLFF
- - TRBJ1-4 TRBV7-9 TGTGCCAGCAGCTTAGGACTGATTGACGAAAAACTGTTTTTT CASSLGLIDEKLFF
few TRBD1 TRBJ1-5 TRBV6-5 TGTGCCAGCAGCCGGACAGGGACTCAGCCCCAGCATTTT CASSRTGTQPQHF
- TRBD2 TRBJ2-2 TRBV5-6 TGTGCCAGCAGCCCGCGGGGGGGTTTCCCCGGGGAGCTGTTTTTT CASSPRGGFPGELFF
- - TRBJ2-2 TRBV6-6 TGTGCCAGCAGTTACTCGAGCGGGTCTTACACCGGGGAGCTGTTTTTT CASSYSSGSYTGELFF
many TRBD1 TRBJ1-2 TRBV11-2 TGTGCCAGCAGCTTTAGGGGCTTCTCGACCGGGACAGTCGGCTACACCTTC CASSFRGFSTGTVGYTF
few - TRBJ2-3 TRBV7-9 TGTGCCAGCAGTCAGTCAAGCACAGATACGCAGTATTTT CASSQSSTDTQYF
few TRBD1 TRBJ1-1 TRBV29-1 TGCAGCGTTCAGACAGGGGCAGCTGAAGCTTTCTTT CSVQTGAAEAFF
many TRBD2 TRBJ2-1 TRBV6-2/TRBV6-3 TGTGCCAGCAGTTACTCTATGGCGCTAGCGGGAGACGATGAGCAGTTCTTC CASSYSMALAGDDEQFF
many - TRBJ1-3 TRBV6-6 TGTGCCAGCAGTAGGACCTCCTCTGGAAACACCATATATTTT CASSRTSSGNTIYF
many - TRBJ1-2 TRBV29-1 TGCAGCGTTGAAGATCTGGGCGGTGGCTACACCTTC CSVEDLGGGYTF
- - TRBJ1-5 TRBV7-8 TGTGCCAGCAGCTTAGCTCGTTATAGCAATCAGCCCCAGCATTTT CASSLARYSNQPQHF
- - TRBJ2-2 TRBV9 TGTGCCAGCAGCGTAGCGTTGACAGGCGCGAACACCGGGGAGCTGTTTTTT CASSVALTGANTGELFF
many - TRBJ2-3 TRBV5-5 TGTGCCAGCAGCCCCGGACAGAAGACAGATACGCAGTATTTT CASSPGQKTDTQYF
many - TRBJ1-1 TRBV7-9 TGTGCCAGCAGTTGGACACCGAACACTGAAGCTTTCTTT CASSWTPNTEAFF
- - TRBJ1-3 TRBV28 TGTGCCAGCAGTTCCCAATGGGGCTCCTCTGGAAACACCATATATTTT CASSSQWGSSGNTIYF
- - TRBJ2-1 TRBV9 TGTGCCAGCGGGGAGAGCTCCTACAATGAGCAGTTCTTC CASGESSYNEQFF
few TRBD2 TRBJ2-1 TRBV4-1 TGCGCCAGCAGCCAAGTAGGGACTAGCGGGGGGGGGGTCTACAATGAGCAGTTCTTC CASSQVGTSGGGVYNEQFF
few TRBD1 TRBJ1-4 TRBV10-3 TGTGCCATCAGCTACTCAGGGGGTTTGGATGAAAAACTGTTTTTT CAISYSGGLDEKLFF